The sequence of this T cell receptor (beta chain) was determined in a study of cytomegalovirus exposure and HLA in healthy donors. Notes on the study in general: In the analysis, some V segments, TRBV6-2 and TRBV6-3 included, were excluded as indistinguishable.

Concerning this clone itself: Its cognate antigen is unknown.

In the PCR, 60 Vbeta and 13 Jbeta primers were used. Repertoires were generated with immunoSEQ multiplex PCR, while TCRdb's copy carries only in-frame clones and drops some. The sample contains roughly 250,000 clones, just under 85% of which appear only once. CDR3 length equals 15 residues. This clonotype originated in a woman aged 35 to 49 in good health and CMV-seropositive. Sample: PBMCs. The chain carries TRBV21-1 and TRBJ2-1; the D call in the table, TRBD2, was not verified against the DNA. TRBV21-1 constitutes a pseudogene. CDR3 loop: CASSKATSGFNEQFF. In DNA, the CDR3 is TGTGCCAGCAGCAAAGCGACTAGCGGGTTTAATGAGCAGTTCTTC.